Listed below are T cell receptor beta chains from one sample, sequenced in a study of glioma-infiltrating T cells. TCRdb re-called the multiplex PCR reads with MiXCR, one entry per CDR3 protein. This table has 90,000 or so distinct CDR3 sequences, 40% appearing once. The specimen sequenced was glioma tissue, nonneoplastic brain tissue, or PBMCs (not recorded which). These receptors came from a human donor with low-grade glioma or glioblastoma, undergoing nonglioma brain surgery, or in good health (not recorded which). Each CDR3 is given with its conserved first and last residue. The order of the fields is clone size, V gene, D gene, J gene, CDR3 DNA, CDR3 protein. The D gene is left open where the match is weak. Some rows have no size entry. The others give once, few or many, or a class for an expanded clone.

many	TRBV20-1	TRBD2	TRBJ2-1	TGCAGTGCTCGCGGACTAGCGGGAGTACGGGGTTCCTACAATGAGCAGTTCTTC	CSARGLAGVRGSYNEQFF
NA	TRBV28	NA	TRBJ2-1	TGTGCCAGCAGTTTACGACAGGTAACCTATGAGCAGTTCTTC	CASSLRQVTYEQFF
NA	TRBV20-1	TRBD1	TRBJ2-7	TGCAGTTCCAATCCGGGACAGGGGCTCCACGAGCAGTACTTC	CSSNPGQGLHEQYF
NA	TRBV29-1	NA	TRBJ2-5	TGCAGCGCGGCGGACAGAGAGACCCAGTACTTC	CSAADRETQYF
NA	TRBV28	TRBD2	TRBJ2-5	TGCGCCAGCGTTAGCGGGGGGCGTGGGGCCCAGTACTTC	CASVSGGRGAQYF
NA	TRBV24-1	NA	TRBJ1-5	TGTGCCACCAGGGGCAGGTGGAATCAGCCCCAGCATTTT	CATRGRWNQPQHF
NA	TRBV5-1	NA	TRBJ1-6	TGCGACAGCAGATTGGAGGCTTGGAATTCACCCCTCCACTTT	CDSRLEAWNSPLHF
many	TRBV18	NA	TRBJ2-1	TGTGCCAGCTCACCACCCGGGACTAACAGGGGCATCAATGAGCAGTTCTTC	CASSPPGTNRGINEQFF
NA	TRBV2	NA	TRBJ2-3	TGTGCCAGGGCTCACACTAGCACAGATACGCAGTATTTT	CARAHTSTDTQYF
many	TRBV20-1	NA	TRBJ1-1	TGCAGTGCTATGGACACAAAGAACACTGAAGCTTTCTTT	CSAMDTKNTEAFF
many	TRBV19	TRBD2	TRBJ2-3	TGTGCCACCGACGGGACTAGCGGGAGTGGTACGCAGTATTTT	CATDGTSGSGTQYF
NA	TRBV2	NA	TRBJ1-5	TGTGCCAGCAGTGCCTGGACGTCGACTAGAACAGATACGCAGCATTTT	CASSAWTSTRTDTQHF
many	TRBV18	NA	TRBJ2-5	TGTGCCAGCTCACCAAGACAGTTACAAGAGACCCAGTACTTC	CASSPRQLQETQYF
many	TRBV5-1	NA	TRBJ1-5	TGCGCCAGCAGCCCTCAGGGACGGGTGGGCAATCAGCCCCAGCATTTT	CASSPQGRVGNQPQHF
many	TRBV28	NA	TRBJ2-6	TGTGCCAGCAGTTTTAACTCTGGGGCCAACGTCCTGACTTTC	CASSFNSGANVLTF
few	TRBV9	NA	TRBJ2-4	TGTGCCAGCAGCGTACGGGACCGGGTGGACATTCAGTACTTC	CASSVRDRVDIQYF
NA	TRBV2	TRBD1	TRBJ2-5	TGTGCCAGCAGTGAAGCCGGGACAGGGTTCCAAGAGACCCAGTACTTC	CASSEAGTGFQETQYF
many	TRBV7-9	NA	TRBJ1-2	TGTGCCAGCAGCTTAGATGCGGTATCCCCCTATGGCTACACCTTC	CASSLDAVSPYGYTF